This T cell receptor (beta chain) was observed in a study of shared clonotypes between healthy human individuals. This clone was counted a few times. Its antigen remains unidentified. Clones were sequenced by immunoSEQ multiplex PCR, and TCRdb holds only the in-frame ones, with some missing. Of about 990,000 clones in the sample, 70% to 80% were seen once. Study outcomes and limitations: Only blood was sampled, and tissue TCR repertoires likely differ from blood ones. Naive subsets usually exceeded memory subsets in estimated richness.

Only Caucasian adults living in Nashville, Tennessee made up the donor group. Naive CD4+ cells were CD45RA-selected; the remaining cells were memory. Between the trimmed V and J ends, which lost 4 bases and 8 bases, there was a span of 18 bases. Germline V gene data show CDR1 as SNHLY and CDR2 as FYNNEI. The CDR3 runs to 15 residues. The sequence was obtained from a man aged 18 to 29 in good health. Some clones in this sample may be carry-over from other donors' samples. The chain couples TRBV2 to TRBJ1-5; D may be TRBD1 (5 bases). Material: memory CD4+ T cells from PBMCs. Subset reported: CD45RA-negative fraction. CDR3 DNA: TGTGCCAGCAGTGGAGCAGGGAGGTCTAGAGAGCCCCAGCATTTT. Its protein product is CASSGAGRSREPQHF.